Following are 18 T cell receptor beta chains from one sample sequenced in a study of cytomegalovirus exposure and HLA in healthy donors. With 60 Vbeta and 13 Jbeta primers, the PCR was carried out. Clones were read by immunoSEQ multiplex PCR, and TCRdb kept only the in-frame ones, dropping some. The sample contains some 130,000 clones, about 80% of which appear only once. The specimen was PBMCs. These receptors originate from a human donor in good health.

This clone was observed a single time. The genes are TRBV9 and TRBJ2-7; 7 bases map to TRBD2. The CDR3 length is 16 residues. The germline V gene encodes CDR1 SGDLS and CDR2 YYNGEE. J gave up 0 bases and V 0 bases, and 6 bases lay outside the gene matches. The CDR3 sequence: CASSVGGRGASYEQYF. As DNA, the CDR3 is TGTGCCAGCAGCGTAGGAGGGAGGGGCGCCTCCTACGAGCAGTACTTC.

The gene calls are TRBV28 and TRBJ2-2, with TRBD1 identical over 9 bases. J gave up 1 base and V 7 bases, and 4 bases lay outside the gene matches. This CDR3 is 15 amino acids long. Germline CDR1 reads MDHEN; CDR2 reads SYDVKM. The DNA for the CDR3 is TGTGCCAGCAAAACAGGGGGCTTGAACACCGGGGAGCTGTTTTTT. Its protein is CASKTGGLNTGELFF.

This rearrangement joins TRBV12-5 to TRBJ2-2; the match to TRBD1 covers 9 bases. This CDR3 comprises 16 residues. CDR1 and CDR2 (germline): LGHNT, FRNRAP. The J segment lost 10 bases and the V segment lost 0 bases, leaving 9 bases of the junction unmatched. CDR3 sequence: CASGLVWDRDAAELFF. CDR3 DNA: TGTGCTAGTGGTTTGGTATGGGACAGGGATGCAGCGGAGCTGTTTTTT. Combining the CDR3 with reference TRBV12-5 and TRBJ2-2 gives the whole variable domain DARVTQTPRHKVTEMGQEVTMRCQPILGHNTVFWYRQTMMQGLELLAYFRNRAPLDDSGMPKDRFSAEMPDATLATLKIQPSEPRDSAVYFCASGLVWDRDAAELFFGEGSRLTVL.

This sequence joins TRBV7-9 and TRBJ1-5; possible D gene TRBD1, 6 bases. Trimming removed 1 base at V and 2 bases at J, with 21 bases between. Per the germline V gene, CDR1 is SEHNR and CDR2 is FQNEAQ (reference sequence). CDR3 size: 19 residues. The CDR3 reads CASSLGPGDIYSGNQPQHF. The CDR3 DNA reads TGTGCCAGCAGCTTAGGTCCAGGGGATATTTATAGCGGCAATCAGCCCCAGCATTTT.

The V gene is TRBV7-8, the J gene TRBJ1-6, with 9 bases identical to TRBD1. The germline V gene encodes CDR1 SGHVS and CDR2 FQNEAQ. The V segment lost 0 bases and the J segment 14 bases; nucleotides outside the gene matches: 8. The CDR3 covers 15 residues. The CDR3: CASSLAQQGAVALHF. CDR3 nucleotides: TGTGCCAGCAGCTTAGCGCAACAGGGGGCGGTGGCCCTCCACTTT.

There are a few counts of this clone. The chain has TRBV5-6 and TRBJ2-2; D not resolved. The CDR3 covers 12 residues. V was cut by 2 bases and J by 7 bases, with 6 bases left in between. Germline loops: CDR1 SGHDT, CDR2 YYEEEE. CDR3: CASSLNGGELFF. CDR3 nucleotides: TGTGCCAGCAGCTTAAACGGCGGGGAGCTGTTTTTT.

This clone turned up a few times. The chain combines TRBV4-1 with TRBJ1-2; maybe TRBD1 (5 bases). CDR1 MGHRA and CDR2 YSYEKL come from the germline V gene. Trimming stripped 3 bases from V and 6 bases from J, with 11 bases between. The CDR3 runs to 13 residues. CDR3: CASSHRETHGYTF. CDR3 sequence (DNA): TGCGCCAGCAGCCACAGGGAAACCCATGGCTACACCTTC.

V usage is TRBV15 and J usage is TRBJ2-5, with 11 bases lining up with TRBD1. The CDR3 is made up of 16 amino acids. Losses at the gene ends were 3 bases for V and 5 bases for J; bases not matched to a gene: 8. Germline-derived CDR1 and CDR2 are LNHNV and YYDKDF (reference sequence). DNA for the CDR3: TGTGCCACCAGCAGGGACAGGGGGCTAACGGTTGAGACCCAGTACTTC. Translating it yields CATSRDRGLTVETQYF.

The V gene is TRBV28, the J gene TRBJ1-1; 8 nucleotides align to TRBD1. V shed 7 bases and J 3 bases; nucleotides not matched to a gene: 10. Per the germline V gene, CDR1 is MDHEN and CDR2 is SYDVKM. This CDR3 is 15 amino acids long. This chain's CDR3 is CASTIRGTGDTEAFF. The CDR3 nucleotides read TGTGCCAGCACCATTAGGGGGACAGGCGACACTGAAGCTTTCTTT. Supplemented by reference TRBV28 and TRBJ1-1, the full variable domain reads DVKVTQSSRYLVKRTGEKVFLECVQDMDHENMFWYRQDPGLGLRLIYFSYDVKMKEKGDIPEGYSVSREKKERFSLILESASTNQTSMYLCASTIRGTGDTEAFFGQGTRLTVV.

This clone turned up a few times. The chain joins TRBV5-1 to TRBJ1-4, with D maybe TRBD1 (5 bases). From germline, CDR1 is SGHRS and CDR2 YFSETQ. The CDR3 covers 13 residues. V lost 1 base and J lost 7, with 8 bases in between. The chain's CDR3 is CASSLLQGEKLFF. The DNA for the CDR3 is TGCGCCAGCAGCTTGCTCCAGGGTGAAAAACTGTTTTTT.

The genes are TRBV29-1 and TRBJ1-1; no clear D gene. The germline V gene has CDR1 SQVTM and CDR2 ANQGSEA. The CDR3 spans 14 residues. V was trimmed by 6 bases and J by 5 bases, leaving 19 bases between them. The CDR3 nucleotides are TGCAGCGTGAGGTCGTGGGGAGGTCGGACTGAAGCTTTCTTT. Translation: CSVRSWGGRTEAFF.

The rearrangement links TRBV6-1 to TRBJ1-3; D remains unclear. Trimming shortened V by 3 bases and J by 8 bases, and 8 bases separated the two germline ends. This CDR3 region has 12 residues. The V gene's germline CDR1 is MNHNS and CDR2 SASEGT. The CDR3 reads CASSERLDTIYF. CDR3 DNA: TGTGCCAGCAGTGAGAGGCTAGACACCATATATTTT.

This clone appeared once. This rearrangement joins TRBV6-1 to TRBJ1-2; 7 bases line up with TRBD1. Germline lookup yields CDR1 MNHNS and CDR2 SASEGT. The CDR3 runs to 13 residues. The trim removed 7 bases at V and 2 bases at J, leaving 4 bases unmatched. CDR3 protein: CASKEGANYGYTF. The CDR3 nucleotides read TGTGCCAGCAAGGAGGGGGCCAACTATGGCTACACCTTC.

The genes are TRBV15 and TRBJ2-7, with D perhaps matching TRBD1 (6 bases). The V end was cut by 0 bases, the J end by 4 bases, with 13 bases between. CDR1 and CDR2 (germline): LNHNV, YYDKDF (reference sequence). The CDR3 has 15 residues. The CDR3 spells CATSRDRQVGYEQYF. The CDR3 region has the DNA TGTGCCACCAGCAGAGATCGACAGGTTGGGTACGAGCAGTACTTC.

This sequence joins TRBV7-3 and TRBJ2-2, with D possibly matching TRBD2 (6 bases). The V gene lost 5 bases and the J gene lost 1 base, with 11 bases spanning the gap. From germline, CDR1 is SGHTA and CDR2 FQGTGA. The CDR3 runs 15 residues. In DNA, the CDR3 is TGTGCCAGCAGCGGCGGGACCAGGAACACCGGGGAGCTGTTTTTT. It is translated as CASSGGTRNTGELFF.

This clone was found once. The chain links TRBV7-2 to TRBJ2-5, with D possibly matching TRBD1 (5 bases). V shed 1 base and J shed 5 bases, with 8 bases lying between them. CDR3 size: 13 residues. CDR1 SGHTA and CDR2 FQGNSA come from the germline V gene. The CDR3 region has the DNA TGTGCCAGCAGCTTAGAGGGGCGGGAGACCCAGTACTTC. Protein product: CASSLEGRETQYF.

The rearrangement uses TRBV7-2 and TRBJ1-2, with TRBD1 as a possible D gene (6 bases). Germline V lookup: CDR1 SGHTA, CDR2 FQGNSA. Trimming pared 5 bases from V and 6 bases from J, leaving 13 bases between. This CDR3 is 13 amino acids long. The CDR3, as DNA: TGTGCCAGCAGCCGGCAGGGGAGCCATGGCTACACCTTC. It yields the protein CASSRQGSHGYTF.

CDR3 sequence (DNA): TGCGCCAGCAGCTTCGGGACAGCGAATGAAAAACTGTTTTTT. It yields the protein CASSFGTANEKLFF. The chain couples TRBV5-1 to TRBJ1-4; TRBD1 matches 7 bases. The V gene's germline CDR1 is SGHRS and CDR2 YFSETQ. The CDR3 contains 14 residues. V was pared by 2 bases and J by 5 bases, with 3 bases of the junction left unmatched.